The 30 T cell receptor beta chains given below trace back to one sample, sequenced in a study of T cell responses to AZD1222 COVID-19 vaccine (dated by TCRdb to about 2021). The library was built by means of the immunoSEQ multiplex PCR assay. The table was pulled from immuneACCESS by TCRdb, which kept in-frame rearrangements only. Such tables lose some clones; where checked, under half of the loss comes from unresolved V genes, and the rest has no known cause. In this sample the table shows about 180,000 clones, almost 90% of which occur a single time. The top ten clones comprise roughly 8% of the sample. The meaning of the sample's time point label: baseline before first vaccination. The specimen comprised peripheral blood, sampled on day 0 of AZD1222 vaccination. The receptor set was obtained from an adult in good health.

The chain couples TRBV2 to TRBJ1-6; no clear D. The CDR3 is 11 residues long. Trimming removed 6 bases at V and 10 bases at J, with 7 bases between. CDR1 and CDR2 (germline): SNHLY, FYNNEI. CDR3 DNA sequence: TGTGCCAGCAGGACGACGTCACCCCTCCACTTT. It yields the protein CASRTTSPLHF.

The V gene is TRBV9, the J gene TRBJ1-3; tentative D call: TRBD1 (6 bases). The CDR3 loop spans 15 amino acids. With 1 base removed from V and 4 bases from J, the gap between germline ends came to 12 bases. CDR1 is SGDLS, CDR2 YYNGEE, per germline. CDR3 residues: CASSVFGGSGNTIYF. CDR3 DNA: TGTGCCAGCAGCGTATTTGGGGGCTCAGGAAACACCATATATTTT.

The table lists this clone with a count of one. The V and J genes are TRBV28 and TRBJ1-6; D is possibly TRBD1 (5 bases). CDR3 size: 16 residues. V was pared by 4 bases and J by 9 bases, with 19 bases between. Looked up from germline, CDR1 is MDHEN and CDR2 is SYDVKM. CDR3 amino acids: CASSSPPQGGISPLHF. The CDR3 region has the DNA TGTGCCAGCAGTTCACCTCCTCAGGGTGGTATTTCACCCCTCCACTTT.

The genes are TRBV19 and TRBJ2-2; TRBD1 or TRBD2 may be the D gene (5 bases each). V gave up 6 bases and J gave up 8 bases, with 13 bases separating them. Per the germline V gene, CDR1 is LNHDA and CDR2 is SQIVND (reference sequence). This CDR3 has 13 residues. The CDR3 nucleotides are TGTGCCAGTAGGCAAGAGGGGCTGGGGGAGCTGTTTTTT. Its translation: CASRQEGLGELFF.

This sequence joins TRBV7-7 and TRBJ2-5; the D gene is possibly TRBD1 (6 bases). CDR1 and CDR2 (germline): SSHAT, FNYEAQ (reference sequence). This CDR3 comprises 15 residues. The germline V and J ends were trimmed by 5 bases and 0 bases, with 13 bases remaining between them. CDR3 in DNA: TGTGCCAGCAGCCCCCGTCCAGGGGACCAAGAGACCCAGTACTTC. Translated, it gives CASSPRPGDQETQYF.

V usage is TRBV14 and J usage is TRBJ2-1; 9 bases are shared with TRBD1. The germline CDR1 and CDR2 sequences are SGHDN and FVKESK. The J segment lost 12 bases and the V segment lost 1 base, leaving 7 bases of the junction unmatched. The length of the CDR3 is 14 residues. CDR3 in DNA: TGTGCCAGCAGCCAAGGAACAGGGGGCATTAGGCAGTTCTTC. Protein product: CASSQGTGGIRQFF.

The CDR3 spells CASSPPGLAGEQFF. CDR3 DNA: TGTGCCAGCAGCCCACCGGGACTAGCGGGCGAGCAGTTCTTC. The chain employs TRBV7-3 and TRBJ2-1; TRBD2 aligns across 12 bases. The V segment lost 5 bases and the J segment 10 bases; nucleotides outside the gene matches: 6. From germline, CDR1 is SGHTA and CDR2 FQGTGA. This CDR3 comprises 14 residues.

This clone was picked up one time. The gene calls are TRBV25-1 and TRBJ1-3; D is unclear. The CDR3 consists of 14 residues. Germline CDR1 is MGHDK and CDR2 is SYGVNS. Trimming pared 2 bases from V and 5 bases from J, leaving 10 bases between. The CDR3 DNA is TGTGCCAGCAGTGAACCGGGGATTCGAAACACCATATATTTT. As protein: CASSEPGIRNTIYF.

This clone was picked up one time. The chain employs TRBV7-2 and TRBJ2-7, with D uncertain. Trimming shortened V by 4 bases and J by 3 bases, and 4 bases separated the two germline ends. The CDR3 is made up of 11 amino acids. Germline CDR1 reads SGHTA; CDR2 reads FQGNSA. CDR3 coding DNA: TGTGCCAGCAGCTCAGACTACGAGCAGTACTTC. Protein: CASSSDYEQYF. Looking up the rest from reference TRBV7-2 and TRBJ2-7 gives the full variable domain: GAGVSQSPSNKVTEKGKDVELRCDPISGHTALYWYRQSLGQGLEFLIYFQGNSAPDKSGLPSDRFSAERTGGSVSTLTIQRTQQEDSAVYLCASSSDYEQYFGPGTRLTVT.

The rearrangement links TRBV5-4 to TRBJ1-2, with D tentatively TRBD1 (5 bases). The V end lost 4 bases, the J end lost 5 bases, and 12 bases lay between the germline ends. The CDR3 is made up of 13 amino acids. Per the germline V gene, CDR1 is SGHNT and CDR2 is YYREEE (reference sequence). The CDR3 DNA sequence: TGTGCCAGCAGCGATCCACCAGGGTATGGCTACACCTTC. This gives the protein CASSDPPGYGYTF. Full variable domain (remainder filled in from reference TRBV5-4 and TRBJ1-2): ETGVTQSPTHLIKTRGQQVTLRCSSQSGHNTVSWYQQALGQGPQFIFQYYREEENGRGNFPPRFSGLQFPNYSSELNVNALELDDSALYLCASSDPPGYGYTFGSGTRLTVV.

V is TRBV11-2 and J is TRBJ1-1, with no clear D. Germline assignment: CDR1 SGHAT and CDR2 FQNNGV. The CDR3 is 13 residues long. V lost 2 bases, J lost 1 base, and 5 bases lay in between. The CDR3: CASSLSENTEAFF. The CDR3 region has the DNA TGTGCCAGCAGCTTAAGTGAGAACACTGAAGCTTTCTTT.

The CDR3 nucleotides are TGTGCCAGCAGTTACGAAGTAGGCAGGCCAAATCAGCCCCAGCATTTT. Amino acid sequence: CASSYEVGRPNQPQHF. This rearrangement joins TRBV6-5 to TRBJ1-5; D not resolved. In germline, CDR1 is MNHEY, CDR2 SVGAGI. The V end lost 2 bases, the J end lost 4 bases, and 15 bases lay between the germline ends. The CDR3 consists of 16 residues.

The chain recombines TRBV15 with TRBJ2-7, with 9 bases identical to TRBD1. V shed 4 bases and J 4 bases; nucleotides not matched to a gene: 5. CDR1 and CDR2 from the germline V gene are LNHNV and YYDKDF (reference sequence). This CDR3 is 14 amino acids long. CDR3 sequence (DNA): TGTGCCACCAGCACGCCGGGACAGGGTTACGAGCAGTACTTC. Translated, it gives CATSTPGQGYEQYF.

The genes are TRBV6-5 and TRBJ1-1; 9 bases map to TRBD1. V gave up 5 bases and J gave up 3 bases; unmatched junction bases: 7. Germline V gene lookup returns CDR1 MNHEY and CDR2 SVGAGI. This CDR3 contains 15 residues. This CDR3 reads CASSQDRGRDTEAFF. Written as DNA, the CDR3 is TGTGCCAGCAGTCAGGACAGGGGACGGGACACTGAAGCTTTCTTT.

The chain combines TRBV2 with TRBJ1-4; possibly TRBD1 for D (5 bases). Trimming left V 8 bases short and J 3 bases short, with 16 bases between. The CDR3 loop spans 15 amino acids. The germline V gene has CDR1 SNHLY and CDR2 FYNNEI. The CDR3 sequence: CASADLGRSNEKLFF. The CDR3 DNA follows: TGTGCCAGCGCAGATCTGGGGCGATCTAATGAAAAACTGTTTTTT.

The J gene is TRBJ1-2, the V gene TRBV4-2; tentatively, D is TRBD1 (5 bases). The CDR3 totals 14 residues. Germline V gene data show CDR1 as LGHNA and CDR2 as YNFKEQ. Trimming took off 10 bases at V and 3 bases at J, with 18 bases between the two ends. CDR3: CATTLRGGDYGYTF. The CDR3 coding sequence is TGTGCCACTACCCTTCGGGGGGGGGACTATGGCTACACCTTC.

This clone has ten or more counts. V is TRBV6-4 and J is TRBJ2-2, with D hard to call. This CDR3 has 13 residues. V lost 0 bases and J 4 bases, leaving 3 bases between the germline ends. Germline loops: CDR1 MRHNA, CDR2 SNTAGT. CDR3 sequence: CASSDSSTGELFF. The CDR3 region has the DNA TGTGCCAGCAGTGACTCTAGCACCGGGGAGCTGTTTTTT.

CDR3 sequence (DNA): TGTGCCAGCAGTCCGAGCGGGGGTACCTCCTACGAGCAGTACTTC. Translation gives CASSPSGGTSYEQYF. The V gene is TRBV6-2 or TRBV6-3, the J gene TRBJ2-7; TRBD2 agrees at 8 bases. Per germline, CDR1 MNHEY and CDR2 SVGEGT. The V segment lost 5 bases and the J segment 0 bases; nucleotides outside the gene matches: 6. The CDR3 totals 15 residues.

The rearrangement links TRBV5-1 to TRBJ2-5; 8 bases line up with TRBD1. This CDR3 contains 13 residues. Germline V gene sequence: CDR1 SGHRS, CDR2 YFSETQ. Germline trimming cut 4 bases from V and 4 bases from J; bases unmatched to any gene: 3. The CDR3 region is CASSKGQGETQYF. CDR3 in DNA: TGCGCCAGCAGCAAAGGACAGGGAGAGACCCAGTACTTC.

This clone was observed a single time. J is TRBJ2-7 and V is TRBV4-1; D is ambiguous. V shed 2 bases and J shed 0 bases, with 8 bases lying between them. Germline CDR1 and CDR2: MGHRA and YSYEKL. CDR3 length equals 14 residues. In nucleotides, the CDR3 is TGCGCCAGCAGCCAAACACAGAGCTCCTACGAGCAGTACTTC. It translates to CASSQTQSSYEQYF.

The V gene is TRBV14, the J gene TRBJ1-2, with D maybe TRBD1 (6 bases). V lost 4 bases and J lost 7, with 16 bases in between. Looked up from germline, CDR1 is SGHDN and CDR2 is FVKESK. The CDR3 loop spans 14 amino acids. CDR3 coding DNA: TGTGCCAGCAGCCGGTCACAGGGTTTTCGTGGCTACACCTTC. This sequence encodes CASSRSQGFRGYTF.

The chain uses TRBV7-7 and TRBJ2-5; TRBD2 aligns across 9 bases. This CDR3 comprises 14 residues. The germline gives CDR1 SSHAT, CDR2 FNYEAQ (reference sequence). The V and J ends lost 5 bases and 5 bases, in that order; junction bases with no gene match: 6. CDR3 sequence: CASSVGTSLETQYF. CDR3 DNA sequence: TGTGCCAGCAGCGTAGGGACTAGCCTGGAGACCCAGTACTTC.

In its sample, this clone was seen a few times. The chain couples TRBV27 to TRBJ1-5; TRBD1 might be the D (5 bases). The germline gives CDR1 MNHEY, CDR2 SMNVEV (reference sequence). Trimming pared 10 bases from V and 1 base from J, leaving 11 bases between. CDR3 length: 13 amino acids. CDR3 DNA: TGTGCCACCTCGGACACAAGCAATCAGCCCCAGCATTTT. As protein: CATSDTSNQPQHF.

This chain joins TRBV30 and TRBJ1-6; 8 bases fit TRBD1. Germline lookup yields CDR1 GTSNPN and CDR2 SVGIG (reference sequence). The junction had 4 bases not matched to a gene; V was cut back by 3 bases and J by 6 bases. The CDR3 runs to 14 residues. The CDR3 DNA is TGTGCCTGGAGGACGGACAGGGTTAATTCACCCCTCCACTTT. Encoded protein: CAWRTDRVNSPLHF. Full variable domain (rest looked up from reference TRBV30 and TRBJ1-6): SQTIHQWPATLVQPVGSPLSLECTVEGTSNPNLYWYRQAAGRGLQLLFYSVGIGQISSEVPQNLSASRPQDRQFILSSKKLLLSDSGFYLCAWRTDRVNSPLHFGNGTRLTVT.

This clone was counted only a few times. The chain carries TRBV11-2 and TRBJ2-3; 8 bases map to TRBD2. The length of the CDR3 is 17 residues. Trimming cost V 2 bases and J 1 base; bases outside gene matches: 8. Germline V CDR1 and CDR2: SGHAT, FQNNGV. CDR3 protein: CASSLRLAGGRTDTQYF. The DNA of the CDR3 is TGTGCCAGCAGCTTAAGGTTGGCGGGGGGTCGCACAGATACGCAGTATTTT.

This chain links TRBV5-1 with TRBJ1-1; D perhaps matches TRBD1 (5 bases). V was cut by 4 bases and J by 2 bases, with 15 bases left in between. This CDR3 has 15 amino acids. Per the germline V gene, CDR1 is SGHRS and CDR2 is YFSETQ. CDR3 protein: CASSNHRDGNTEAFF. The CDR3 DNA reads as TGCGCCAGCAGCAACCACCGGGACGGTAACACTGAAGCTTTCTTT.

This chain joins TRBV3-1 (or the pseudogene TRBV3-2) and TRBJ1-1; D is possibly TRBD1 (5 bases). The CDR3 contains 15 residues. The ends were cut back, 1 base at V and 1 base at J, with 10 bases in the middle. Germline-derived CDR1 and CDR2 are LGHDT and YNNKEL (reference sequence). CDR3 DNA: TGTGCCAGCAGCCAAGCAGGGTCCCCGAACACTGAAGCTTTCTTT. Protein product: CASSQAGSPNTEAFF.

The gene calls are TRBV9 and TRBJ2-3, with D perhaps matching TRBD2 (6 bases). V was clipped by 3 bases and J by 2 bases, with 19 bases between them. CDR1 and CDR2 (germline): SGDLS, YYNGEE. The CDR3 is made up of 17 amino acids. CDR3 sequence: CASSAYGGAGATDTQYF. The CDR3 DNA reads TGTGCCAGCAGCGCGTATGGAGGGGCGGGCGCCACAGATACGCAGTATTTT.

J is TRBJ2-3 and V is TRBV28; 7 bases fit TRBD2. CDR3 length: 17 residues. Losses at the gene ends were 10 bases for V and 2 bases for J; bases not matched to a gene: 18. CDR1 and CDR2 from the germline V gene are MDHEN and SYDVKM. The CDR3 sequence: CATPNPPRRGITDTQYF. DNA of the CDR3: TGTGCCACCCCAAACCCCCCACGGCGGGGGATCACAGATACGCAGTATTTT.

The CDR3 sequence is CASSESGDTIYF. CDR3 DNA: TGTGCCAGCAGCGAGAGCGGAGACACCATATATTTT. This chain connects TRBV9 to TRBJ1-3; no reliable D call. V lost 3 bases and J lost 8, with 9 bases in between. From germline, CDR1 is SGDLS and CDR2 YYNGEE. CDR3 size: 12 residues.